The following is a T cell receptor (beta chain) sequence with its context. These data belong to a study of T cell changes during pregnancy in multiple sclerosis. The CDR3 is made up of 14 amino acids. Germline CDR1 and CDR2: MGHRA and YSYEKL. The J segment lost 5 bases and the V segment lost 4 bases, leaving 4 bases of the junction unmatched. The data were produced by immunoSEQ multiplex PCR, yet TCRdb's version contains in-frame clones alone and is incomplete. The repertoire includes tens of thousands of clones, 85% to 95% of them detected once, and around 6.3% sits in the top ten. This chain links TRBV4-1 with TRBJ1-1; 10 bases map to TRBD1. Sequenced material: CD8+ T cells from peripheral blood mononuclear cells, taken in the third trimester of pregnancy. This receptor was identified in a female donor with multiple sclerosis, enrolled in a pregnancy study. CDR3 sequence (DNA): TGCGCCAGCAGCCCGGGACAGGGGACGACTGAAGCTTTCTTT. The encoded protein is CASSPGQGTTEAFF.